In this sample, the clone carrying this TCR beta chain turned up many times. The data are from a study of T cells in Graves' hyperthyroidism and ophthalmopathy. Authors of the study amplified TCR beta CDR3 regions from RNA transcripts. An initial round of RT-PCR targeting the TCR CDR3 relied on the HTBI primer set. MiXCR, run by TCRdb on the multiplex PCR reads, gives a single entry per CDR3 protein. Seen here are fewer than 200,000 distinct CDR3 sequences, 8% to 9.5% observed once, and the top ten hold around 20%. Fresh 10 ml peripheral blood yielded PBMCs. CDR3 size: 14 residues. V was pared by 6 bases and J by 7 bases, with 15 bases between. CDR1 and CDR2 (germline): SNHLY, FYNNEI.

The TCR comes from a woman under 30 with Graves' hyperthyroidism that later progressed to Graves' ophthalmopathy. The source material was blood. The gene calls are TRBV2 and TRBJ1-4; a possible D gene is TRBD1 (6 bases). The CDR3 is CASRPAQGSEKLFF. The CDR3 nucleotides read TGTGCCAGCAGGCCCGCGCAGGGGAGTGAAAAACTGTTTTTT.